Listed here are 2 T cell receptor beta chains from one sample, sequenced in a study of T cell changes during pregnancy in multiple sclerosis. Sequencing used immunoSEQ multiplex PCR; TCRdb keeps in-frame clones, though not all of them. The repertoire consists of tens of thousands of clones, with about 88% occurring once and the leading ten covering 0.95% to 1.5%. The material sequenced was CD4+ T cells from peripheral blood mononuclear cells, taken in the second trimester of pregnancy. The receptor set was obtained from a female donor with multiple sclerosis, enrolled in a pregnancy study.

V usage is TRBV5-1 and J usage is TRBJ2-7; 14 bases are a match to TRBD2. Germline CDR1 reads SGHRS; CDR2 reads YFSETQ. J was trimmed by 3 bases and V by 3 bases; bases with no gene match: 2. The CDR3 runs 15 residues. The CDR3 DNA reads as TGCGCCAGCAGCTCTGGGACTAGCGGGAGCTACGAGCAGTACTTC. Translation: CASSSGTSGSYEQYF.

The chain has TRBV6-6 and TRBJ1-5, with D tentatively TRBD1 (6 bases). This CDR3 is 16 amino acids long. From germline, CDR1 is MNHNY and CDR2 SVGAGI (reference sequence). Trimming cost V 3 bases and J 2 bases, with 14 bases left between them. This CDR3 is CASSYDGPGGNQPQHF. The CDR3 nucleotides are TGTGCCAGCAGTTATGACGGGCCAGGGGGCAATCAGCCCCAGCATTTT.